This T cell receptor (beta chain) was sequenced in a study of T-cell reconstitution after alpha-beta-depleted transplantation in children. This clonotype was found once. Its target is not known. The germline V gene encodes CDR1 MNHNS and CDR2 SASEGT. With 1 base removed from V and 5 bases from J, the gap between germline ends came to 9 bases. This CDR3 is 13 amino acids long. Findings and limits, study-wide: T-cell counts and diversity at one year following transplant were attributed mainly to newly produced T cells. Surviving recipient T cells and thymic progenitors produced the high day-60 TCRbeta diversity seen in some patients. Expanded clones from the graft, numbering several hundred, reportedly supplied alpha-beta T cells about two months after transplant.

Preparing the TCRbeta library involved the use of unique molecular identifiers. TCRdb processed the PCR reads anew with MiXCR; each CDR3 protein has one entry. Of about 580,000 distinct CDR3 sequences listed, under 30% are singletons. This specimen was PBMCs, mostly from graft donor cells, taken 360 days after TCRalphabeta/CD19-depleted stem cell transplant. V is TRBV6-1 and J is TRBJ2-7, with no clear D. This clonotype was sampled from a boy under three years old who had a stem cell transplant for acute myeloid leukemia, so the T cells may come from the graft donor. CDR3 residues: CASSEGPNNEQYF. CDR3 sequence (DNA): TGTGCCAGCAGTGAAGGCCCAAACAACGAGCAGTACTTC.